This record concerns one T cell receptor beta chain sequence. This clonotype was seen more than once but under ten times. Its binding antigen is unknown. The input lacks base qualities; no much larger clone sits a single base away. The donors were 40 or so Caucasian individuals from Russia, aged roughly 6 to 95 years, who were systemically healthy. Each donor gave roughly 11 milliliters of peripheral blood, drawn into EDTA-treated Vacutainer tubes. PBMCs were isolated by Ficoll-Paque density-gradient centrifugation, with at least 7 million obtained per sample. Total RNA, at least 6 micrograms per sample, was extracted from PBMCs with Trizol reagent. Naive CD45RAhigh/CD27high T cell percentages were measured by flow cytometry on a PBMC aliquot from every donor. CDR1 is given as SGHTA and CDR2 as FQGNSA, both from the germline V gene. The CDR3 has 14 amino acids, counting the end cysteine and phenylalanine. Left in the record is the CDR3 DNA by itself, 42 bases read in frame from the first base.

The data stem from a study of blood T cells in healthy people across ages (dated by TCRdb to 2014 to 2015). Background for the entire study: In model experiments, template switching captured about one uniquely barcoded TCR beta cDNA molecule for every two T cells. Four age groups were formed from the donors: young (average approximately 15 years), middle-aged (more than 35), aged (around 68) and long-lived (less than 85). Age-related changes in TCR beta repertoire diversity were measured in the study by deep sequencing normalized with unique cDNA molecular identifiers. To avoid experimental bias, donors of different ages were spread randomly across the sequencing lanes. Using the same blood draw, the study looked at two additional independent replicas of 1 million unique cDNA reads for two donors, one aged 18 to 30 and the other aged 80 or older.

The library was generated by 5' RACE. Instrument on record: Illumina HiSeq 2500. The second PCR ran for roughly 7 to 12 cycles and used a J-beta primer mix along with a sample-barcoded 5' primer. Each TCR beta cDNA molecule received a unique molecular identifier from a template-switch 5' adaptor carrying 12 random nucleotides. Each sample yielded at least 2.5 million CDR3-containing paired-end reads. All of the RNA was converted into first-strand cDNA using the Mint cDNA synthesis kit, with a TRBC-specific oligonucleotide serving as the primer. Following uracil-DNA glycosylase treatment, a first 18-cycle PCR with universal primers M1SS and BC2_uni_R was performed on all cDNA. From the authors' description of their analysis: Normalization of each sample was performed by random selection of 1 million high-quality reads, each carrying a distinct molecular identifier. Instead of being binned into consensus sequences, reads with shared molecular identifiers were discarded. MiTCR, with a Q25 quality threshold and the strictest error-elimination algorithm, was used for CDR3 identification, clonotype clustering and error correction. A nonparametric unseen species model with Euler transformation was used to estimate lower-bound total TCR beta diversity. The public reads were reanalyzed by TCRdb: fastp trimming at Q25, MiXCR alignment, in-frame beta chains only. Records with the same CDR3 protein are collapsed into one entry carrying the most frequent genes and DNA. TCRdb's processing, not the study's, gives the V and J calls here. This sample has 1.5 million to 2 million distinct CDR3 sequences in its table, and around 48% of those were observed once. The top ten clonotypes cover approximately 2.1% of the sample.

Points the paper makes about the study in general: Compared with the aged group, the long-lived group had more naive CD4+ T cells, fewer expanded clones and increased TCR diversity, suggesting age selection. As age increased, observed TCR beta diversity per million T cells dropped in a roughly linear way, and a significant reduction was already evident by age 40. Conclusive comparison of naive and antigen-experienced compartments was prevented by the profiling of bulk unsorted PBMCs. Total diversity estimates from one million sequenced T cells were considered lower bounds and underestimates. The CMV infection status of donors was not known, potentially confounding age-related changes in expanded clonotypes. There was a strong correlation between observed TCR beta diversity and the percentage of naive T cells measured by flow cytometry.

The clonotype comes from a woman aged 40-49 years in good health. This receptor chain uses TRBV7-2 and TRBJ2-7; D gene: possibly TRBD2, on 7 matching bases. The J call could be wrong; TRBJ2-5 is a better fit for the DNA end. The sample consisted of blood. The nucleotide sequence reads TGTGCCAGCAGCTCACAGGGACTAAGGGAGACCCAGTACTTC. It codes for CASSSQGLRETQYF.